This T cell receptor (beta chain) was sequenced in a study of cytomegalovirus exposure and HLA in healthy donors (dated 2017 in TCRdb). General notes on the study: According to an earlier analysis of a few hundred of the donors, some 180 million T cells yielded over 90 million unique TCR beta sequences and 276 Gb of sequence data. Every repertoire in the discovery cohort had been generated on one and the same sequencing platform. Typing coverage differed by locus: A, B, C, DRB1 and DQB1 were typed in about 620-630 donors, DQA1 in 522, DPA1 in approximately 600, and DPB1 in roughly 470. High-throughput TCR immunosequencing, statistical association of individual TCRs with disease status, and machine learning were combined to predict cytomegalovirus infection status. The T cell repertoires of under 750 subjects were profiled by immunosequencing and related to cytomegalovirus serostatus. In an earlier analysis of 587 of the donors, high-throughput TCR beta sequencing was used to judge whether each TCR beta V gene segment behaved as functional or pseudogenic. HLA typing included class I and class II loci at four-digit resolution. Among the roughly 400 genotyped donors, under 90% belonged to the genetic ancestry cluster associated with self-reported Caucasian donors. The study aimed to test whether signatures of past pathogen exposure could be identified by cataloging public T cell receptors. Rather than using new phenotypic data, the later analysis identified candidate immune exposures from TCR beta sequences and from how often those sequences occurred across donors. A later genetic analysis took genome-wide SNP genotypes for about three fifths of the roughly 670 donors and used that subset as a discovery cohort. Across 300 to 500 genotyped donors of the cohort, an average of roughly 230,000 unique TCR beta nucleotide sequences per donor were sequenced, and around 19% of those sequences were non-productive. A later analysis re-analyzed previously published TCR beta repertoires from approximately 670 donors and added high-resolution HLA genotyping to study TCR occurrence patterns. Roughly 310 gigabases of sequencing data and tens of millions of unique TCR sequences were included in an early release covering around 600 HLA-typed donors. A handful of DR-DQ haplotypes were treated as single units for association and clustering because of strong linkage in the cohort. In addition to the first cohort of hundreds of subjects, a separate validation cohort of approximately 110 different subjects was used. Donor age, sex, ethnicity and CMV serostatus were compiled together with the repertoire data.

The full study reports these points: In vitro tests confirmed that a few of the cytomegalovirus-associated TCR beta chains recognize cytomegalovirus antigens. According to a later genetic analysis, donors in an Asian-associated ancestry cluster had fewer N-insertions in productive TCRs than the approximately 700-donor mean. A further reported finding was that TCR beta sequences accurately predicted the HLA-A and HLA-B alleles for most subjects in the first cohort. Only TCR beta chains were sequenced in this cohort, and the absence of alpha or paired-chain data limited detectable features. Most TCR sequences were seen in very few donors, while some public TCRs were found in many individuals. The 87-base-pair reads could not distinguish some IMGT-functional V segments, including TRBV6-2 and TRBV6-3, so those segments were excluded. Broadly in line with IMGT annotations, most TCR beta V segments showed up in productive rearrangements about 90% or about 30% of the time in an earlier analysis of roughly 590 of the donors. Correlated functional status among segregating V segments might be attributable to linkage disequilibrium, but an unknown experimental factor could not be ruled out. In both the original and validation cohorts, the classifier was reported to diagnose cytomegalovirus status with high specificity and sensitivity. In a later analysis, HLA-associated TCR beta chains were found to be more clonally expanded and to have lower generation probabilities than equally common non-associated chains. In a later analysis, TCR association rates were found to vary across HLA loci, with the most associated TCRs seen for DRB1 alleles and the fewest for HLA-C alleles. Several of the top co-occurrence clusters appeared to be linked to parvovirus B19, influenza, CMV and Epstein-Barr virus, according to a later analysis. A later genetic analysis associated a missense DCLRE1C variant with V-gene and J-gene trimming of TCR beta chains, and an independent cohort replicated the association. The study listed 164 TCR beta chains as associated with cytomegalovirus. Roughly uniform sequencing depth across donors was assumed in presence/absence analyses, although this assumption may not hold. When HLA alleles, especially DR and DQ, strongly co-occurred, attributing TCR associations to individual alleles was difficult. Specific HLA alleles were associated with 15,000 to 20,000 TCR beta sequences at a false discovery rate of 0.05 in a later analysis. Most CMV-associated TCR beta chains appeared to be HLA-restricted in a later analysis, and the HLA associations seemed to be driven largely by CMV exposure. About 15 rarely observed V segments, including chromosome 9 orphons, were excluded from the earlier analysis of several hundred of the donors because counts were too low. Immune exposure information for the cohort was limited to CMV serostatus. HLA typing was unavailable for some donors at each locus, so association tests used only the typed subset. A cluster of highly shared sequence variants was judged likely to represent a technical artifact of the sequencing pipeline. According to the authors, the approach could potentially be generalized to other disease states and immunological phenotypes.

In total, approximately 610 healthy bone marrow donors made up the cohort. At the time of sampling, all cohort members were nominally healthy, though unrecorded immune exposures were likely present. The donor was CMV seropositive and belonged to the group of 250 to 300 seropositive cohort members. Every donor gave a peripheral blood sample, and the peripheral blood mononuclear cells from that sample were used for TCR beta sequencing. Genomic DNA was extracted from the blood cell samples with the Qiagen DNeasy Blood Extraction Kit. Remarks on this clone: Its antigen is not yet known. No quality values exist for individual bases; no much larger clone is one base distant.

Libraries were made using the immunoSEQ multiplex PCR assay. For the multiplex PCR, a mixture combining 60 forward primers for TCR Vbeta segments and 13 reverse primers for TCR Jbeta segments was used. The CDR3 region of rearranged TCR beta genes was amplified from genomic DNA with a multiplex PCR assay. The Illumina HiSeq System was used to sequence the amplified TCR beta libraries as 87-base-pair reads. The published analysis was carried out like this. Across the 670 or so repertoires, a later analysis counted tens of millions of unique TCR beta chains, around 10 million of which were shared by at least two donors. Raw reads were error-corrected and collapsed into unique sequences with a nearest-neighbor algorithm that merged closely related sequences to remove PCR and sequencing errors. To assign V, D and J gene segments, CDR3 sequences were aligned to IMGT reference sequences. For a sequence to be retained, a match of at least six nucleotides was required to both a V gene segment and a J gene segment. Rearrangements were classified as productive when the CDR3 lacked stop codons and remained in frame with V and J, and all other rearrangements were classified as non-productive. CDR3 was defined according to IMGT convention as the region running from the second conserved V-encoded cysteine to the conserved J-encoded phenylalanine. In an earlier analysis of around 540 of the donors, sequences lacking an unambiguous match to a single V gene segment were excluded. In an earlier analysis of some 590 of the donors, a V segment was called functional when productive rearrangements were above 56.7%, and segregating when the standard deviation between donors exceeded 5%. To diagnose cytomegalovirus status from the catalog of TCR beta chain sequences, a statistical classification framework was built. V and J gene assignment, in a later analysis, came from comparing TCR nucleotide sequences with IMGT/GENE-DB human TR gene sequences. Using the TCRdist pipeline, a later analysis assigned CDR3 sequences along with most-parsimonious VDJ recombination scenarios. In a later analysis, each TCR beta chain was defined by its CDR3 amino acid sequence together with its V-gene family, and reads without a unique V-gene family were excluded. As a way to deal with suspected cross-contamination and a sequencing artifact, a later analysis dropped 450 to 600 nucleotide sequences that were highly shared and had low generation probability. A later analysis calculated a clonal expansion index for each public chain from normalized within-repertoire ranks of inferred template counts. A later analysis computed generation probabilities with a VDJ recombination model fitted to out-of-frame rearrangements, and checked the results against IGoR. In a later analysis, hypergeometric tests were used to score TCR-TCR, TCR-HLA and TCR-CMV co-occurrence, with a repertoire-size bias correction applied to TCR pairs. A later analysis estimated false discovery rates by permuting HLA or CMV assignments 20 times. In a later analysis, co-occurring TCRs were grouped using DBSCAN, and TCRdist sequence similarity was added for clustering within HLA-allele-positive subsets. For co-occurrence clustering, repertoires with fewer than 30,000 or more than 120,000 public chains were excluded, along with about five repertoires with anomalous nucleotide sharing. Here the immuneACCESS table is served through TCRdb, limited to in-frame sequences with V and J called. Missing clones are a known gap in these copies; in checked studies unresolved V genes cover under half, and the rest lacks a known reason. Clonal size and the V and J genes are those of that table, whereas D and trimming came from the DNA. The sample table lists some 130,000 clones, about 70% of them with a count of one. Under 2.5% of the sample is held by the ten biggest clonotypes.

Counted from cysteine to phenylalanine, this CDR3 has 16 amino acids. Only CDR3 DNA is held: 48 bases, read in frame from base 1. V was cut back by 5 bases and J by 4 bases, leaving a gap of 20 bases between them. CDR1 and CDR2, looked up from the germline V gene (reference sequence), are SEHNR and FQNEAQ. The sample was PBMCs. The chain is encoded by TRBV7-9 joined to TRBJ2-5, with TRBD2 tentatively as D gene (6 bases match). The sequence was collected from a woman between 55 and 75 years old in good health and CMV-seropositive. The CDR3 corresponds to CASSRQTGGNLETQYF. The DNA sequence follows: TGTGCCAGCAGCCGCCAGACTGGCGGGAATTTAGAGACCCAGTACTTC.